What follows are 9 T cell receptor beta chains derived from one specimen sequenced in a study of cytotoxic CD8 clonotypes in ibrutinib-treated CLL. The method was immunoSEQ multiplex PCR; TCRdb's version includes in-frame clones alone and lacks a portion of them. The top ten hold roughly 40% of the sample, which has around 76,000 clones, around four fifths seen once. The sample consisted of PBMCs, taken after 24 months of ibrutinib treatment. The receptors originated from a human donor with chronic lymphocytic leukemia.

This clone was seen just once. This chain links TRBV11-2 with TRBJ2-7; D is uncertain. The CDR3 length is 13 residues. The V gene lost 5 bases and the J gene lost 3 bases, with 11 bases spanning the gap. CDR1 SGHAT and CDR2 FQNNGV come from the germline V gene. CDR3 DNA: TGTGCCAGCAGCAGAGAGCCGAGCTACGAGCAGTACTTC. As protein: CASSREPSYEQYF.

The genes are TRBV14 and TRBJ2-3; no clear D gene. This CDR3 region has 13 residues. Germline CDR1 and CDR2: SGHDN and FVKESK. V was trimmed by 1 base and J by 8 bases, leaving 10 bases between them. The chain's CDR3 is CASSQGGSSTQYF. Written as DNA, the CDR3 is TGTGCCAGCAGCCAAGGGGGTAGTAGTACGCAGTATTTT.

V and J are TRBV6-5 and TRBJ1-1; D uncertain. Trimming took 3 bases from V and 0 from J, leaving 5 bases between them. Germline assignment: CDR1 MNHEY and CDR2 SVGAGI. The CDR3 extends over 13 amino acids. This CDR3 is CASSYWLNTEAFF. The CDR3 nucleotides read TGTGCCAGCAGTTATTGGTTGAACACTGAAGCTTTCTTT.

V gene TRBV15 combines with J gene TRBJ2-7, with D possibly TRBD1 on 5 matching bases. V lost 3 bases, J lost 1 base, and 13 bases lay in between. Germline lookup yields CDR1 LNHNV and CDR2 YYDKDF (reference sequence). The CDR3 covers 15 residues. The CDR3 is CATSRGRLESYEQYF. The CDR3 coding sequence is TGTGCCACCAGCAGGGGGCGCCTTGAATCCTACGAGCAGTACTTC.

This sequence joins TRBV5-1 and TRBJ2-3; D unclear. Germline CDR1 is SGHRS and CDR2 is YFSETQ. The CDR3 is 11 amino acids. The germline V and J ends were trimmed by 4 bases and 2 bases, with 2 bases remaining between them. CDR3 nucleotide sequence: TGCGCCAGCAGCCACACAGATACGCAGTATTTT. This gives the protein CASSHTDTQYF.

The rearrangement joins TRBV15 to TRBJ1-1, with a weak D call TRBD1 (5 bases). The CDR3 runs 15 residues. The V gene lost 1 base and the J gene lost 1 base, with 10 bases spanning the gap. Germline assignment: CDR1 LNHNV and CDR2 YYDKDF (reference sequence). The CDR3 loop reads CATSRGGLQNTEAFF. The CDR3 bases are TGTGCCACCAGCAGAGGGGGACTCCAGAACACTGAAGCTTTCTTT. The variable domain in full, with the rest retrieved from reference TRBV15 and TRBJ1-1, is DAMVIQNPRYQVTQFGKPVTLSCSQTLNHNVMYWYQQKSSQAPKLLFHYYDKDFNNEADTPDNFQSRRPNTSFCFLDIRSPGLGDTAMYLCATSRGGLQNTEAFFGQGTRLTVV.

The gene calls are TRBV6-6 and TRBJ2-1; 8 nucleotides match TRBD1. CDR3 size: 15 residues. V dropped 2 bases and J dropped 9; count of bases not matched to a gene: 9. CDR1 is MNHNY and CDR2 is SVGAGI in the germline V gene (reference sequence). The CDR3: CASSYMGQVIIEQFF. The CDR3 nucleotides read TGTGCCAGCAGTTACATGGGACAGGTTATCATTGAGCAGTTCTTC.

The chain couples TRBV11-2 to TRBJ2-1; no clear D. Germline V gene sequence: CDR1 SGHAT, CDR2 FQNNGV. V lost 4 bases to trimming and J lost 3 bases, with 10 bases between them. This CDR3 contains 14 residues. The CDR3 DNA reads TGTGCCAGCAGCTCCTTACAGTTCTACAATGAGCAGTTCTTC. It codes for CASSSLQFYNEQFF.

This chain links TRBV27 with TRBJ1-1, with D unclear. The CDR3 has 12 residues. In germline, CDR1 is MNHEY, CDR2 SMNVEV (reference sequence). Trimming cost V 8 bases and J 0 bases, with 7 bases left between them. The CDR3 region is CASRALNTEAFF. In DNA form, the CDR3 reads TGTGCCAGCCGGGCCCTGAACACTGAAGCTTTCTTT.